This T cell receptor (beta chain) emerged from a study of read filtering for tumor transcriptome and immune sequencing. Study-wide context: 8 or 9 patients were R-ISS I, 16 were R-ISS II, six or seven were R-ISS III.

From roughly 0.4 ug of RNA, a library with molecular barcoded alpha/delta and beta/gamma adaptors was made. MiXCR was run by TCRdb on the reads, yielding one entry per CDR3 protein. The sample yields about 60,000 distinct CDR3 sequences, about 14% seen once. Study-level findings and limits: Without single-read clonotypes, shared clonotype proportions correlated more between IR-seq and RNA-seq. RNA-seq captured clonotypes less deeply and reliably than IR-seq.

The V gene's germline CDR1 is MNHEY and CDR2 SVGEGT. The junction had 0 bases not matched to a gene; V was cut back by 2 bases and J by 2 bases. CDR3 length: 15 residues. This clonotype was seen ten or more times. Its antigen remains unidentified. This clonotype was obtained from a donor aged 40 or older with multiple myeloma. This sequence joins TRBV6-2 or TRBV6-3 and TRBJ2-1, with TRBD2 matching over 10 bases. The material sequenced was a population of CD138-negative cells sorted from bone marrow. CDR3 amino acids: CASSYLAGAYNEQFF. The CDR3 DNA reads as TGTGCCAGCAGTTACCTAGCGGGAGCCTACAATGAGCAGTTCTTC.